The 25 T cell receptor beta chains reported below all come from one sample, sequenced in a study of cytomegalovirus exposure and HLA in healthy donors. PCR involved 60 Vbeta and 13 Jbeta primers. TCRdb's copy holds only in-frame clones and misses some; the assay was immunoSEQ multiplex PCR. This table holds more than 65,000 clones, approximately 79% found once. Material: PBMCs. The receptors were gathered from a female donor in good health and CMV-seronegative.

The chain recombines TRBV4-3 with TRBJ2-7; weak D call: TRBD2 (5 bases). CDR1 and CDR2 (germline): LGHNA, YSLEER. Between the trimmed V and J ends, which lost 1 base and 2 bases, there was a span of 12 bases. This CDR3 is built from 15 residues. The CDR3 DNA reads TGCGCCAGCAGCCAAGGGGCCTCCGGGGCCTACGAGCAGTACTTC. Translated: CASSQGASGAYEQYF.

This sequence joins TRBV6-5 and TRBJ1-2; 8 nucleotides match TRBD1. The CDR3 has 16 residues. Germline V gene lookup returns CDR1 MNHEY and CDR2 SVGAGI. V trimming: 4 bases; J trimming: 7 bases; junction bases outside the gene matches: 14. The CDR3 DNA is TGTGCCAGCAGTTTCCAGGGGGCGCCCGGGTTAGGTGGCTACACCTTC. This gives the protein CASSFQGAPGLGGYTF.

The V gene is TRBV27, the J gene TRBJ1-5, with D possibly being TRBD1 (5 bases). CDR3 length equals 18 residues. Trimming took 11 bases from V and 0 from J, leaving 26 bases between them. Germline values: CDR1 MNHEY, CDR2 SMNVEV (reference sequence). The CDR3 DNA sequence: TGTGCCGCTGCCGGACACAAGGGTACCTTTAATAGCAATCAGCCCCAGCATTTT. Its protein product is CAAAGHKGTFNSNQPQHF.

J is TRBJ1-1 and V is TRBV5-1, with TRBD1 identical over 7 bases. Germline-derived CDR1 and CDR2 are SGHRS and YFSETQ. The CDR3 sequence is 14 residues long. Unmatched junction bases numbered 4, after V lost 4 bases and J lost 1 base. The CDR3 loop reads CASSATGSNTEAFF. In DNA, the CDR3 is TGCGCCAGCAGCGCGACAGGGTCGAACACTGAAGCTTTCTTT.

This rearrangement joins TRBV5-1 to TRBJ2-3; 8 nucleotides agree with TRBD2. Germline values: CDR1 SGHRS, CDR2 YFSETQ. This CDR3 spans 17 amino acids. Losses at the gene ends were 2 bases for V and 0 bases for J; bases not matched to a gene: 8. The chain's CDR3 is CASSFRGGSTSTDTQYF. The CDR3 bases are TGCGCCAGCAGCTTCCGGGGGGGCTCGACTAGCACAGATACGCAGTATTTT.

The gene calls are TRBV29-1 and TRBJ2-7; D is perhaps TRBD2 (6 bases). From germline, CDR1 is SQVTM and CDR2 ANQGSEA. The germline V and J ends were trimmed by 6 bases and 4 bases, with 19 bases remaining between them. This CDR3 comprises 14 residues. The CDR3 nucleotides read TGCAGCGTCGGCGTTGGGGGGAAAGGATACGAGCAGTACTTC. Its protein is CSVGVGGKGYEQYF.

This clone showed up just a few times. The chain has TRBV4-1 and TRBJ2-7; TRBD1 matches 9 bases. In germline, CDR1 is MGHRA, CDR2 YSYEKL. Germline trimming cut 3 bases from V and 3 bases from J; bases unmatched to any gene: 6. CDR3 length: 15 residues. CDR3: CASSHAGTGYYEQYF. Written as DNA, the CDR3 is TGCGCCAGCAGCCACGCCGGGACAGGGTACTACGAGCAGTACTTC.

This sequence joins TRBV4-3 and TRBJ2-7; TRBD2 matches 9 bases. The J segment lost 0 bases and the V segment lost 1 base, leaving 7 bases of the junction unmatched. The CDR3 extends over 17 amino acids. Germline V gives CDR1 LGHNA, CDR2 YSLEER. The CDR3 spells CASSQVWASGDSYEQYF. In DNA, the CDR3 is TGCGCCAGCAGCCAAGTCTGGGCTAGCGGGGACTCCTACGAGCAGTACTTC.

The chain uses TRBV11-1 and TRBJ1-1, with 7 bases identical to TRBD1. From germline, CDR1 is SGHAT and CDR2 FQDESV (reference sequence). The CDR3 runs to 16 residues. J gave up 1 base and V 4 bases, and 9 bases lay outside the gene matches. The CDR3: CASSSHKGASNTEAFF. CDR3 nucleotide sequence: TGTGCCAGCAGCTCACATAAGGGGGCGTCGAACACTGAAGCTTTCTTT.

J is TRBJ2-7 and V is TRBV13; no clear D. Germline values: CDR1 PRHDT, CDR2 FYEKMQ (reference sequence). The V end was cut by 6 bases, the J end by 6 bases, with 15 bases between. The CDR3 runs to 13 residues. The CDR3 region has the DNA TGTGCCAGCAGTACTACTCAGATGGGCGAGCAGTACTTC. Translation gives CASSTTQMGEQYF.

The chain joins TRBV29-1 to TRBJ2-3, with 7 bases aligning to TRBD2. V shed 2 bases, J shed 5 bases, and the junction held 1 base outside the gene matches. The germline gives CDR1 SQVTM, CDR2 ANQGSEA. The length of the CDR3 is 12 residues. CDR3 sequence (DNA): TGCAGCGTTGAACCGGGGGGAGATACGCAGTATTTT. Its translation is CSVEPGGDTQYF.

The rearrangement joins TRBV6-4 to TRBJ2-3; 10 nucleotides align to TRBD2. Germline loops: CDR1 MRHNA, CDR2 SNTAGT. The CDR3 is 16 residues long. The V gene end was trimmed by 2 bases and the J gene end by 2 bases; junction bases not matched to a gene: 4. The CDR3 sequence: CASSDTGLADTDTQYF. The CDR3 nucleotides are TGTGCCAGCAGTGACACAGGACTAGCGGACACAGATACGCAGTATTTT.

The chain carries TRBV4-1 and TRBJ2-3; 10 nucleotides match TRBD2. Germline V gives CDR1 MGHRA, CDR2 YSYEKL. This CDR3 region has 17 residues. V lost 4 bases and J lost 4; bases outside the gene matches: 11. The CDR3 DNA is TGCGCCAGCAGCCCCCGTGCGGTTGGACTAGCGGCAGATACGCAGTATTTT. Its translation is CASSPRAVGLAADTQYF.

This clone was recorded once. The sample has other DNA sequences that encode this CDR3 too. The V gene is TRBV5-1, the J gene TRBJ2-2; 9 positions agree with TRBD2. Trimming took 0 bases from V and 5 from J; bases not matched to a gene: 2. This CDR3 comprises 15 residues. Germline V gene sequence: CDR1 SGHRS, CDR2 YFSETQ. CDR3 residues: CASSLGTSGTGELFF. The DNA for the CDR3 is TGCGCCAGCAGCTTGGGTACTAGCGGGACCGGGGAGCTGTTTTTT.

This clone appeared once. J is TRBJ1-3 and V is TRBV7-9, with D perhaps matching TRBD1 (5 bases). This CDR3 comprises 13 residues. The germline gives CDR1 SEHNR, CDR2 FQNEAQ (reference sequence). V lost 6 bases and J lost 4, with 10 bases in between. As DNA, the CDR3 is TGTGCCAGCAGTTCAGGGCCCGGAAACACCATATATTTT. Its translation: CASSSGPGNTIYF.

This rearrangement joins TRBV29-1 to TRBJ2-6, with a possible D match to TRBD2 (5 bases). Germline assignment: CDR1 SQVTM and CDR2 ANQGSEA. The CDR3 runs 14 residues. Trimming pared 6 bases from V and 2 bases from J, leaving 11 bases between. CDR3 nucleotides: TGCAGCGTACTAAACGGGGCTGGGGCCAACGTCCTGACTTTC. This translates into CSVLNGAGANVLTF.

V is TRBV4-3 and J is TRBJ2-1; no reliable D call. Per the germline V gene, CDR1 is LGHNA and CDR2 is YSLEER. This CDR3 has 16 residues. Trimming took off 2 bases at V and 0 bases at J, with 11 bases between the two ends. The CDR3 region is CASSQLTGVSYNEQFF. The CDR3 DNA is TGCGCCAGCAGCCAACTCACCGGAGTCTCCTACAATGAGCAGTTCTTC.

The J gene is TRBJ2-1, the V gene TRBV18; 9 bases match TRBD2. The CDR3 length is 17 residues. Germline V gene lookup returns CDR1 KGHSH and CDR2 LQKENI. The junction had 7 bases not matched to a gene; V was cut back by 4 bases and J by 0 bases. This CDR3 is CASSRPSGISSYNEQFF. The CDR3 coding sequence is TGTGCCAGCTCACGTCCTAGCGGGATAAGCTCCTACAATGAGCAGTTCTTC.

V is TRBV2 and J is TRBJ1-4; D gene ambiguous. There are 12 residues in the CDR3. The V gene's germline CDR1 is SNHLY and CDR2 FYNNEI. The V end was cut by 7 bases, the J end by 5 bases, with 8 bases between. This CDR3 reads CASTLQNEKLFF. The CDR3 DNA sequence: TGTGCCAGCACTCTCCAGAATGAAAAACTGTTTTTT.

The V call is TRBV18, the J call TRBJ2-2; D may be TRBD2 (6 bases). Germline CDR1 KGHSH, CDR2 LQKENI. This CDR3 is 16 amino acids long. Trimming left V 5 bases short and J 2 bases short, with 15 bases between. CDR3 in DNA: TGTGCCAGCTCATCGACCGGGACTCCCAACACCGGGGAGCTGTTTTTT. Translated: CASSSTGTPNTGELFF.

The V gene is TRBV15, the J gene TRBJ2-3; no reliable D call. CDR3 size: 13 residues. V was trimmed by 3 bases and J by 3 bases, leaving 7 bases between them. Germline CDR1 LNHNV, CDR2 YYDKDF (reference sequence). For the CDR3, the DNA is TGTGCCACCAGCAGGGCCAGGACAGATACGCAGTATTTT. Residues: CATSRARTDTQYF.

J is TRBJ2-7 and V is TRBV18; tentatively, D is TRBD1 (5 bases). The CDR3 is made up of 14 amino acids. V shed 3 bases and J shed 3 bases, with 12 bases lying between them. The germline V gene encodes CDR1 KGHSH and CDR2 LQKENI. The CDR3 bases are TGTGCCAGCTCACCGTCCGACAGCCACTACGAGCAGTACTTC. Translation: CASSPSDSHYEQYF.

This clone was observed a handful of times. The genes are TRBV6-6 and TRBJ1-1; tentative D call: TRBD1 (6 bases). The germline V gene encodes CDR1 MNHNY and CDR2 SVGAGI (reference sequence). V lost 4 bases to trimming and J lost 3 bases, with 15 bases between them. The CDR3 sequence is 15 residues long. CDR3 sequence reads: CASSSGGGGHTEAFF. CDR3 nucleotide sequence: TGTGCCAGCAGTTCCGGTGGGGGGGGCCACACTGAAGCTTTCTTT.

V and J are TRBV5-6 and TRBJ1-5; D is ambiguous. Germline CDR1 reads SGHDT; CDR2 reads YYEEEE. Trimming shortened V by 4 bases and J by 7 bases, and 18 bases separated the two germline ends. The CDR3 runs 15 residues. In DNA form, the CDR3 reads TGTGCCAGCAGCCGCGGACCGACCGGGAGCCAGCCCCAGCATTTT. It encodes CASSRGPTGSQPQHF.

V is TRBV6-1 and J is TRBJ2-3; 9 nucleotides line up with TRBD1. This CDR3 contains 14 residues. J was trimmed by 3 bases and V by 6 bases; bases with no gene match: 4. The germline V gene has CDR1 MNHNS and CDR2 SASEGT. CDR3 protein: CASRETGGTDTQYF. The CDR3, as DNA: TGTGCCAGCAGGGAGACAGGGGGTACAGATACGCAGTATTTT.